The present TCR beta chain was sequenced within a study of shared clonotypes between healthy human individuals. Study-wide results and caveats: Generation probabilities of non-shared clonotypes were lower (relative to those shared by all four donors). How much donors shared clonotypes was expected to be affected by sequencing depth. Shared clonotypes: about 4.6% naive CD4, 3.5% to 4% naive CD8, less than 2.5% memory CD4, approximately 0.4% memory CD8.

CDR3 length equals 13 residues. The germline V gene has CDR1 LNHNV and CDR2 YYDKDF (reference sequence). Trimming removed 5 bases from V and 6 bases from J, with 13 bases in between. Naive CD8 cells comprised CD45RO-negative, CCR7-positively selected cells, excluding terminally differentiated effector memory CD45RA+ cells. With respect to this clone: Antigen specificity is unknown.

The method was immunoSEQ multiplex PCR; TCRdb's version includes in-frame clones alone and lacks a portion of them. The data contain about 550,000 clones, around 95% of them singletons. V usage is TRBV15 and J usage is TRBJ1-1, with D maybe TRBD1 (5 bases). The clonotype comes from a woman in her twenties or thirties in good health. Sequenced material: naive CD8+ T cells sorted from blood. The CDR3 protein is CATSSTGPPEAFF. CDR3 coding DNA: TGTGCCACCAGCTCTACAGGACCCCCTGAAGCTTTCTTT.